The present TCR beta chain was sequenced within a study of cytomegalovirus exposure and HLA in healthy donors. The PCR had 60 Vbeta and 13 Jbeta primers. Method: immunoSEQ multiplex PCR; TCRdb's copy keeps in-frame clones and lacks some. The table has roughly 200,000 clones, about four fifths seen once. Looked up from germline, CDR1 is SGHTA and CDR2 is FQGNSA. The V end lost 0 bases, the J end lost 6 bases, and 6 bases lay between the germline ends. This CDR3 has 13 residues. Sequenced sample: PBMCs. The TCR was taken from a man younger than 45 in good health and CMV-seronegative. The chain employs TRBV7-2 and TRBJ1-5; no definite D call. CDR3 loop: CASSLAFLQPQHF. CDR3 DNA: TGTGCCAGCAGCTTAGCCTTCCTTCAGCCCCAGCATTTT. Using reference TRBV7-2 and TRBJ1-5 for the parts outside the CDR3, the full variable domain is GAGVSQSPSNKVTEKGKDVELRCDPISGHTALYWYRQSLGQGLEFLIYFQGNSAPDKSGLPSDRFSAERTGGSVSTLTIQRTQQEDSAVYLCASSLAFLQPQHFGDGTRLSIL.